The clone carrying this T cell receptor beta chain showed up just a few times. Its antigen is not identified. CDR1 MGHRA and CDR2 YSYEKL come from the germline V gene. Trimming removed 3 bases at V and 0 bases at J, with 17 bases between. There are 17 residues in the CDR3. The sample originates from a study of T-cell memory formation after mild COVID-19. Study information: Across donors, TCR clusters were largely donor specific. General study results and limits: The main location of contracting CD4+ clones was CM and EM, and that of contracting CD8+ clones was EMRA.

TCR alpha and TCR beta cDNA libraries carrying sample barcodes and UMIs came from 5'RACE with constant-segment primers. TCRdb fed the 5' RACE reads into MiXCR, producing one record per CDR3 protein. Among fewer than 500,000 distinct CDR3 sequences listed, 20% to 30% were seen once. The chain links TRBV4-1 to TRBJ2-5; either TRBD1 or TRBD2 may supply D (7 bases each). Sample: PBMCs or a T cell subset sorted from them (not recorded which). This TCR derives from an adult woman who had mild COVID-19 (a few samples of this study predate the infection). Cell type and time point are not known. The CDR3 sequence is CASSHRRAGGDQETQYF. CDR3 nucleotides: TGCGCCAGCAGCCACCGTCGGGCAGGGGGGGACCAAGAGACCCAGTACTTC.